Below are 17 T cell receptor beta chains sequenced from a single sample in a study of CD8+CD57+ T cells in acquired aplastic anemia. Genomic DNA constituted the template upon which TCR beta VDJ and CDR3 profiling was performed. TCRdb analysed the reads with MiXCR anew, one entry per CDR3 protein. The sample holds around 130,000 distinct CDR3 sequences, 48% seen once. The sequenced sample consisted of sorted CD4+, CD8+, or CD8+CD57+ T cells (not recorded which) from PBMCs. The source is a human donor in good health, serving as a control.

This clonotype was detected only once. This sequence joins TRBV6-1 and TRBJ2-4; perhaps TRBD2 as D (6 bases). The germline gives CDR1 MNHNS, CDR2 SASEGT. This CDR3 comprises 16 residues. Deletions cut 6 bases from V and 0 bases from J, with 15 bases between. CDR3 in amino acids: CASSGLLKLAKNIQYF. The CDR3 DNA sequence: TGTGCCAGCAGCGGACTACTGAAATTAGCCAAAAACATTCAGTACTTC.

This chain uses TRBV19 with TRBJ2-7; D remains ambiguous. The CDR3 spans 14 residues. V was cut by 6 bases and J by 0 bases, with 12 bases left in between. Per germline, CDR1 LNHDA and CDR2 SQIVND (reference sequence). In DNA form, the CDR3 reads TGTGCCAGTAGGCCTTCAGCGAGCTCCTACGAGCAGTACTTC. Protein: CASRPSASSYEQYF.

In its sample, this clonotype was seen many times. The chain joins TRBV20-1 to TRBJ2-1; 9 bases match TRBD2. After removal of 6 bases from V and 3 bases from J, the junction contained 9 bases not matched to a gene. The CDR3 contains 15 residues. Per germline, CDR1 DFQATT and CDR2 SNEGSKA (reference sequence). CDR3 amino acids: CSASEGTSNYNEQFF. CDR3 bases: TGCAGTGCCTCAGAGGGGACTAGCAACTACAATGAGCAGTTCTTC.

This clonotype appeared many times. The chain combines TRBV7-9 with TRBJ1-2; the D gene is possibly TRBD1 (6 bases). The germline V gene has CDR1 SEHNR and CDR2 FQNEAQ (reference sequence). The CDR3 sequence is 13 residues long. The V gene lost 5 bases and the J gene lost 7 bases, with 14 bases spanning the gap. In DNA form, the CDR3 reads TGTGCCAGCAGCCCTGGAGGGGGTCCTGGCTACACCTTC. This codes for CASSPGGGPGYTF.

This clonotype was seen ten or more times. The chain has TRBV11-2 and TRBJ1-2; a possible D gene is TRBD1 (6 bases). Trimming pared 5 bases from V and 2 bases from J, leaving 18 bases between. CDR3 length: 16 residues. Germline-derived CDR1 and CDR2 are SGHAT and FQNNGV. The CDR3 region is CASSPPGHPGNYGYTF. As DNA, the CDR3 is TGTGCCAGCAGCCCACCGGGACACCCGGGAAACTATGGCTACACCTTC.

This chain uses TRBV2 with TRBJ2-7, with TRBD2 matching 8 bases. Looked up from germline, CDR1 is SNHLY and CDR2 is FYNNEI. V lost 6 bases to trimming and J lost 2 bases; unmatched junction nucleotides: 3. The CDR3 is made up of 13 amino acids. The CDR3 DNA reads as TGTGCCAGCAGACTAGCGGCAACCTACGAGCAGTACTTC. Protein: CASRLAATYEQYF. The full variable domain, rest sourced from reference TRBV2 and TRBJ2-7, is EPEVTQTPSHQVTQMGQEVILRCVPISNHLYFYWYRQILGQKVEFLVSFYNNEISEKSEIFDDQFSVERPDGSNFTLKIRSTKLEDSAMYFCASRLAATYEQYFGPGTRLTVT.

The sample holds many counts of this clonotype. The chain links TRBV7-8 to TRBJ1-6; unclear D gene. The V gene's germline CDR1 is SGHVS and CDR2 FQNEAQ. V was clipped by 1 base and J by 12 bases, with 19 bases between them. This CDR3 comprises 16 residues. CDR3 sequence: CASSLERPADEGPLHF. The CDR3 bases are TGTGCCAGCAGCTTAGAAAGGCCGGCAGATGAAGGACCCCTCCACTTT.

In this sample, this clonotype turned up a few times. A read error may explain this, as a much larger clone is one base away. The chain couples TRBV20-1 to TRBJ1-4, with D perhaps TRBD1 (5 bases). Germline CDR1 reads DFQATT; CDR2 reads SNEGSKA (reference sequence). This CDR3 contains 12 residues. CDR3 coding DNA: TGCGGTGGGGCCAGTTTTAATGAAAAACTGTTTTTT. Protein: CGGASFNEKLFF.

The CDR3 nucleotides read TGCAGCGCCGCTCGATCGCCTGATTCTGGAAACACTGAAGCTTTCTTT. This gives the protein CSAARSPDSGNTEAFF. This chain uses TRBV29-1 with TRBJ1-1; the D is unclear. There are 16 residues in the CDR3. Germline-derived CDR1 and CDR2 are SQVTM and ANQGSEA. V lost 7 bases, J lost 2 bases, and 23 bases lay in between.

This clonotype was seen many times. The genes are TRBV18 and TRBJ2-7; a weak D match, TRBD2 (5 bases). Trimming removed 6 bases from V and 5 bases from J, with 17 bases in between. CDR1 and CDR2 from the germline V gene are KGHSH and LQKENI. The CDR3 is 14 amino acids. CDR3: CASSSVGGSNEQYF. CDR3 DNA: TGTGCCAGCTCGTCTGTGGGCGGGTCCAACGAGCAGTACTTC.

The V gene is TRBV12-5, the J gene TRBJ2-3, with TRBD1 as a possible D gene (6 bases). The CDR3 is made up of 15 amino acids. The V gene's germline CDR1 is LGHNT and CDR2 FRNRAP. V lost 5 bases and J lost 3, with 15 bases in between. CDR3 region: CASGPDIGTTDTQYF. In DNA, the CDR3 is TGTGCTAGTGGTCCCGACATAGGGACAACAGATACGCAGTATTTT.

The chain uses TRBV5-1 and TRBJ1-6; D is unclear. This CDR3 region has 16 residues. Germline lookup yields CDR1 SGHRS and CDR2 YFSETQ. The V end was cut by 0 bases, the J end by 8 bases, with 15 bases between. CDR3 amino acids: CASSLGVGGADSPLHF. In DNA, the CDR3 is TGCGCCAGCAGCTTGGGGGTCGGCGGAGCGGATTCACCCCTCCACTTT.

Comment on this clonotype: Germline is not matched at one junction end, which may reflect a read error. V and J are TRBV13 and TRBJ2-5, with 8 bases fitting TRBD2. This CDR3 comprises 15 residues. Germline CDR1 and CDR2: PRHDT and FYEKMQ (reference sequence). CDR3 in amino acids: CAISDTSGPQETQYF. Written as DNA, the CDR3 is TGTGCCATCAGCGATACTAGCGGACCCCAAGAGACCCAGTACTTC.

The chain has TRBV29-1 and TRBJ2-7; TRBD1 matches at 8 bases. Losses at the gene ends were 7 bases for V and 5 bases for J; bases not matched to a gene: 7. The CDR3 covers 12 residues. CDR1 and CDR2 (germline): SQVTM, ANQGSEA. The CDR3 here is CSARTGWDEQYF. The DNA for the CDR3 is TGCAGCGCACGGACAGGGTGGGACGAGCAGTACTTC.

This clonotype was recorded many times. The chain has TRBV2 and TRBJ2-3; 7 positions match TRBD2. The CDR3 contains 14 residues. CDR1 and CDR2 from the germline V gene are SNHLY and FYNNEI. The V segment lost 4 bases and the J segment 5 bases; nucleotides outside the gene matches: 6. The CDR3 sequence is CASSAPGGQDTQYF. DNA for the CDR3: TGTGCCAGCAGTGCTCCGGGGGGTCAAGATACGCAGTATTTT.

This clonotype turned up a few times. The chain joins TRBV7-8 to TRBJ2-7, with D perhaps matching TRBD1 (6 bases). V lost 5 bases and J 4 bases, leaving 12 bases between the germline ends. The germline V gene has CDR1 SGHVS and CDR2 FQNEAQ. The CDR3 extends over 13 amino acids. The chain's CDR3 is CASSPRTVYEQYV. CDR3 coding DNA: TGTGCCAGCAGCCCCCGGACAGTTTACGAGCAGTACGTC.

This clonotype was seen at least ten times. J is TRBJ2-7 and V is TRBV6-1; 9 nucleotides align to TRBD1. J lost 6 bases, V lost 7 bases, and 7 bases had no gene match. The germline V gene encodes CDR1 MNHNS and CDR2 SASEGT. The CDR3 has 13 amino acids. The CDR3 DNA reads TGTGCCAGCACCTTAGGACAGGGGCGCGAGCAGTACTTC. Translating it yields CASTLGQGREQYF.